Following are 14 T cell receptor beta chains from one sample sequenced in a study of post-analysis software for immune sequencing data. The antigens these receptors bind are not known. General study results and limits: TRBV5-6, TRBV5-1 and TRBV20-1 belonged to a set of a few TRBV segments that were more frequent in patients than controls.

Researchers reported that TCR beta cDNA libraries carried unique molecular identifiers. TCRdb redid the calling of the PCR reads with MiXCR, one entry per CDR3 protein. Here the sample spans roughly 870,000 distinct CDR3 sequences, around 50% being singletons. Source material: blood. The source is a girl aged 5-17 years with multiple sclerosis.

CDR3 sequence reads: CASIRFGDGYTF. CDR3 nucleotides: TGTGCCAGCATTCGATTCGGAGATGGCTACACCTTC. The chain links TRBV12-3 or TRBV12-4 to TRBJ1-2; D unresolved. Trimming shortened V by 7 bases and J by 6 bases, and 12 bases separated the two germline ends. The CDR3 contains 12 residues.

Turning to this clonotype: The junction shows a germline mismatch at one end, possibly a read error. The chain employs TRBV7-2 and TRBJ2-1, with D uncertain. CDR3 size: 13 residues. Germline-derived CDR1 and CDR2 are SGHTA and FQGNSA. CDR3 coding DNA: TGTGCCAACAGCCCAGGATCCTACAATGAGCAGTTCTTC. It specifies CANSPGSYNEQFF.

The chain has TRBV29-1 and TRBJ2-5; 7 nucleotides line up with TRBD2. The J call may be faulty, since TRBJ2-7 better matches the DNA end. The CDR3 runs to 13 residues. CDR1 is SQVTM, CDR2 ANQGSEA, per germline. This chain's CDR3 is CSAAAGADHEQYF. The CDR3 DNA reads as TGCAGCGCCGCGGCGGGAGCGGACCACGAGCAGTACTTC.

This chain connects TRBV7-6 to TRBJ2-1, with 7 bases identical to TRBD2. The CDR3 is 14 residues long. CDR1 and CDR2 (germline): SGHVS, FNYEAQ. J gave up 7 bases and V 5 bases, and 8 bases lay outside the gene matches. CDR3 DNA sequence: TGTGCCAGCAGCCCACCGGGACTACAGAATGAGCAGTTCTTC. Its translation is CASSPPGLQNEQFF.

A few counts support this clonotype. V gene TRBV10-2 combines with J gene TRBJ1-2, with TRBD1 matching 8 bases. The trim removed 6 bases at V and 6 bases at J, leaving 6 bases unmatched. Per germline, CDR1 WSHSY and CDR2 SAAADI. The CDR3 consists of 13 residues. The CDR3 protein is CASSRTGIDGYTF. Written as DNA, the CDR3 is TGCGCCAGCAGCCGGACAGGGATCGATGGCTACACCTTC.

This chain connects TRBV2 to TRBJ1-2; TRBD1 agrees at 7 bases. V trimming: 5 bases; J trimming: 4 bases; junction bases outside the gene matches: 7. CDR3 length: 14 residues. Germline V gene data show CDR1 as SNHLY and CDR2 as FYNNEI. CDR3 in amino acids: CASSRTGGAYGYTF. In DNA form, the CDR3 reads TGTGCCAGCAGTAGGACAGGAGGCGCCTATGGCTACACCTTC.

Here the CDR3 reads CASRTGRQGAGNTEAFF. DNA of the CDR3: TGTGCCAGCAGGACCGGTCGACAGGGGGCGGGGAACACTGAAGCTTTCTTT. The chain has TRBV6-6 and TRBJ1-1, with TRBD1 matching over 10 bases. CDR3 length: 17 residues. With V trimmed by 6 bases and J by 1 base, 11 bases remained unmatched. The V gene's germline CDR1 is MNHNY and CDR2 SVGAGI (reference sequence).

This sequence joins TRBV11-1 and TRBJ2-1; D tentatively reads TRBD1 or TRBD2 (6 bases each). Germline V CDR1 and CDR2: SGHAT, FQDESV (reference sequence). The CDR3 is made up of 16 amino acids. V dropped 5 bases and J dropped 10 bases, with 24 bases sitting between them. The CDR3 region is CASSPRGSGDPKEQFF. DNA of the CDR3: TGTGCCAGCAGCCCTCGGGGGTCAGGGGATCCGAAGGAGCAGTTCTTC. Filled out from reference TRBV11-1 and TRBJ2-1, the complete variable domain reads EAEVAQSPRYKITEKSQAVAFWCDPISGHATLYWYRQILGQGPELLVQFQDESVVDDSQLPKDRFSAERLKGVDSTLKIQPAELGDSAMYLCASSPRGSGDPKEQFFGPGTRLTVL.

This chain uses TRBV2 with TRBJ2-1; D call uncertain. Trimming pared 2 bases from V and 7 bases from J, leaving 6 bases between. Germline V CDR1 and CDR2: SNHLY, FYNNEI. The CDR3 has 12 amino acids. CDR3 sequence reads: CASSELINEQFF. In nucleotides, the CDR3 is TGTGCCAGCAGTGAATTGATAAATGAGCAGTTCTTC.

The rearrangement links TRBV12-3 or TRBV12-4 to TRBJ1-1; D perhaps matches TRBD1 (5 bases). This CDR3 contains 11 residues. The germline V and J ends were trimmed by 6 bases and 10 bases, with 12 bases remaining between them. The CDR3 DNA follows: TGTGCCAGCAGCGACAGTTCTGGAGCTTTCTTT. It yields the protein CASSDSSGAFF.

The rearrangement joins TRBV3-1 to TRBJ2-5; D unclear. The CDR3 is made up of 14 amino acids. V lost 0 bases to trimming and J lost 2 bases, with 7 bases between them. Germline CDR1 LGHDT, CDR2 YNNKEL (reference sequence). Written as DNA, the CDR3 is TGTGCCAGCAGCCAAGATTGGCAGCAAGAGACCCAGTACTTC. Translation gives CASSQDWQQETQYF.

The rearrangement uses TRBV5-1 and TRBJ2-4, with TRBD2 matching 16 bases. The CDR3 spans 16 residues. The germline gives CDR1 SGHRS, CDR2 YFSETQ. V lost 4 bases, J lost 8 bases, and 6 bases stayed unmatched. CDR3 residues: CASSPGLAGGPDIQYF. The CDR3 nucleotides are TGCGCCAGCAGCCCGGGACTAGCGGGAGGGCCTGACATTCAGTACTTC.

This clonotype turned up a few times. The chain carries TRBV6-1 and TRBJ2-6; D is perhaps TRBD1 or TRBD2 (5 bases each). Trimming left V 7 bases short and J 3 bases short, with 19 bases between. The CDR3 covers 17 residues. From germline, CDR1 is MNHNS and CDR2 SASEGT. CDR3 in amino acids: CASTNPSGTFGANVLTF. Here the CDR3 DNA reads TGTGCCAGCACCAACCCCTCAGGGACGTTTGGGGCCAACGTCCTGACTTTC.

This chain uses TRBV4-2 with TRBJ2-5, with unresolved D. This CDR3 region has 14 residues. The V end was cut by 0 bases, the J end by 1 base, with 6 bases between. Germline loops: CDR1 LGHNA, CDR2 YNFKEQ. CDR3: CASSQEGGQETQYF. As DNA, the CDR3 is TGTGCCAGCAGCCAAGAGGGCGGCCAAGAGACCCAGTACTTC.